The 5 T cell receptor beta chains in this list originate from one sample, sequenced in a study of blood T cell repertoires in COVID-19. The protocol was immunoSEQ multiplex PCR, while the TCRdb copy is restricted to in-frame clones and leaves out a portion. The sample has 180,000 or so clones, 75% to 90% seen once; the top ten hold under 15%. The sequenced sample was PBMCs or T cells enriched from blood (not recorded which). These receptors were taken from a woman aged 60-75 years who had recovered from COVID-19.

The chain links TRBV5-4 to TRBJ2-3; TRBD2 matches at 11 bases. V lost 4 bases, J lost 2 bases, and 6 bases stayed unmatched. CDR1 and CDR2 from the germline V gene are SGHNT and YYREEE (reference sequence). The CDR3 contains 16 residues. The CDR3 region has the DNA TGTGCCAGCAGCCAAGCTAGCGGGAGGAACACAGATACGCAGTATTTT. This sequence encodes CASSQASGRNTDTQYF.

The genes are TRBV19 and TRBJ2-1, with 9 bases identical to TRBD1. This CDR3 is 13 amino acids long. CDR1 and CDR2 from the germline V gene are LNHDA and SQIVND (reference sequence). J lost 9 bases, V lost 5 bases, and 5 bases had no gene match. The CDR3 DNA follows: TGTGCCAGTAGTTCAACAGGGGGCGGTGAGCAGTTCTTC. It is translated as CASSSTGGGEQFF.

The rearrangement uses TRBV28 and TRBJ1-3; no definite D call. The CDR3 loop spans 15 amino acids. V was pared by 2 bases and J by 2 bases, with 10 bases between. Germline V gene lookup returns CDR1 MDHEN and CDR2 SYDVKM. CDR3 sequence (DNA): TGTGCCAGCAGTTTAAGTTTGGCAGCTGGAAACACCATATATTTT. This translates into CASSLSLAAGNTIYF.

Note on this clone: One base away lies a much larger clone, so this may be a sequencing read error. This chain joins TRBV27 and TRBJ1-3; D possibly corresponds to TRBD1 (6 bases). In germline, CDR1 is MNHEY, CDR2 SMNVEV (reference sequence). The CDR3 loop spans 16 amino acids. Trimming removed 8 bases from V and 2 bases from J, with 19 bases in between. The CDR3 loop is CASRSHRAEPGNTIYF. CDR3 in DNA: TGTGCCAGCCGATCTCACAGGGCGGAACCTGGAAACACCATATATTTT.

The chain uses TRBV5-5 and TRBJ2-5; weak D call: TRBD2 (6 bases). Germline V lookup: CDR1 SGHKS, CDR2 YYEKEE (reference sequence). The length of the CDR3 is 13 residues. V lost 4 bases and J 3 bases, leaving 10 bases between the germline ends. The DNA for the CDR3 is TGTGCCAGCAGCCTGACGGGAGAAGAGACCCAGTACTTC. Protein: CASSLTGEETQYF.